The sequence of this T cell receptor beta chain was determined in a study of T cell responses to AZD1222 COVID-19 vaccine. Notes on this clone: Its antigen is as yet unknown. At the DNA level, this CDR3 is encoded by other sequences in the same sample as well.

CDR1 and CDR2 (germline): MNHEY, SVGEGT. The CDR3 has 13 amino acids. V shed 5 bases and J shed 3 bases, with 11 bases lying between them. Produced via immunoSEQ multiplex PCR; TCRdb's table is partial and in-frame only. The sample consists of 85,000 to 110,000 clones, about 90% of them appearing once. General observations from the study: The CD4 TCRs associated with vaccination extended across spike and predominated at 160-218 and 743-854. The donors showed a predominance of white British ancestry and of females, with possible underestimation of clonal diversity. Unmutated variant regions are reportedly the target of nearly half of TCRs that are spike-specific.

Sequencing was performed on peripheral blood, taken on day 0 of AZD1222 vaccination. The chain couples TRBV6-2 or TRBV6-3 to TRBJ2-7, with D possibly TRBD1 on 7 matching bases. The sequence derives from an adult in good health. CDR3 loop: CASSTQGGYEQYF. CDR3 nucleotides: TGTGCCAGCAGTACCCAGGGGGGCTACGAGCAGTACTTC.